Following are 14 T cell receptor beta chains from one sample sequenced in a study of patients and donors after allogeneic stem cell transplantation. A single record per CDR3 protein comes from TCRdb applying MiXCR to the RT-PCR reads. The sample lists 900,000 to 1,000,000 distinct CDR3 sequences, roughly 18% occurring once. Sequencing used blood, either unsorted or a sorted T cell fraction (not recorded which). These TCRs come from a human donor who was either an allogeneic HSCT recipient or a stem cell or donor lymphocyte infusion donor (not recorded which). It is not recorded whose cells these are; they may come from a transplant donor.

This clonotype was found a few times. This rearrangement joins TRBV20-1 to TRBJ1-5; 7 positions agree with TRBD1. V lost 5 bases to trimming and J lost 2 bases; unmatched junction nucleotides: 9. Germline-derived CDR1 and CDR2 are DFQATT and SNEGSKA (reference sequence). The CDR3 sequence is 15 residues long. CDR3 residues: CSAWLLTGGNQPQHF. The CDR3, as DNA: TGCAGTGCTTGGTTACTAACAGGGGGCAATCAGCCCCAGCATTTT.

J is TRBJ2-5 and V is TRBV4-2, with 7 bases identical to TRBD1. This CDR3 is built from 16 residues. Germline V lookup: CDR1 LGHNA, CDR2 YNFKEQ. Unmatched junction bases numbered 11, after V lost 4 bases and J lost 3 bases. The CDR3 reads CASSPLVAGGEETQYF. Here the CDR3 DNA reads TGTGCCAGCAGCCCCTTGGTGGCAGGGGGAGAAGAGACCCAGTACTTC.

This clonotype was recorded a few times. The V call is TRBV4-1, the J call TRBJ1-1; D might be TRBD1 (5 bases). Deletions cut 2 bases from V and 7 bases from J, with 20 bases between. The CDR3 totals 16 residues. CDR1 is MGHRA, CDR2 YSYEKL, per germline. The chain's CDR3 is CASSQNTFYRQGEAFF. CDR3 nucleotides: TGCGCCAGCAGCCAAAACACGTTCTACCGGCAGGGTGAAGCTTTCTTT.

This clonotype was observed a few times. This chain uses TRBV5-1 with TRBJ1-4; D unresolved. The germline CDR1 and CDR2 sequences are SGHRS and YFSETQ. The V end was cut by 4 bases, the J end by 5 bases, with 12 bases between. This CDR3 comprises 14 residues. CDR3 bases: TGCGCCAGCAGCGAAGCCAGCGGGAATGAAAAACTGTTTTTT. It is translated as CASSEASGNEKLFF.

This chain connects TRBV12-3 or TRBV12-4 to TRBJ2-3; D is possibly TRBD2 (6 bases). V was pared by 0 bases and J by 1 base, with 14 bases between. The CDR3 loop spans 17 amino acids. CDR3: CASSLARTGEGTDTQYF. In nucleotides, the CDR3 is TGTGCCAGCAGTTTAGCGCGAACGGGGGAAGGCACAGATACGCAGTATTTT.

This clonotype was counted a few times. V gene TRBV7-9 combines with J gene TRBJ2-7; TRBD1 agrees at 8 bases. CDR1 SEHNR and CDR2 FQNEAQ come from the germline V gene (reference sequence). V shed 5 bases and J 6 bases; nucleotides not matched to a gene: 12. This CDR3 comprises 15 residues. This CDR3 is CASSIGSDRAGEQYF. The CDR3 DNA reads TGTGCCAGCAGCATCGGCTCGGACAGGGCGGGCGAGCAGTACTTC. Supplemented by reference TRBV7-9 and TRBJ2-7, the full variable domain reads DTGVSQNPRHKITKRGQNVTFRCDPISEHNRLYWYRQTLGQGPEFLTYFQNEAQLEKSRLLSDRFSAERPKGSFSTLEIQRTEQGDSAMYLCASSIGSDRAGEQYFGPGTRLTVT.

This clonotype was counted between two and nine times. This chain links TRBV5-1 with TRBJ2-5; D gene ambiguous. The CDR3 runs 14 residues. Trimming took 2 bases from V and 2 from J, leaving 10 bases between them. Germline CDR1 and CDR2: SGHRS and YFSETQ. The CDR3 is CASSLPDLQETQYF. DNA for the CDR3: TGCGCCAGCAGCTTACCGGACCTTCAAGAGACCCAGTACTTC.

This clonotype was seen ten or more times. The chain links TRBV28 to TRBJ2-7, with 12 bases that match TRBD2. Trimming at V came to 7 bases and at J to 6 bases, leaving 7 bases not matched to a gene. The germline CDR1 and CDR2 sequences are MDHEN and SYDVKM. The CDR3 covers 14 residues. Here the CDR3 DNA reads TGTGCCAGCACCGGACTAGCGGGAAACAGCGAGCAGTACTTC. Protein product: CASTGLAGNSEQYF.

This clonotype was seen a few times. The chain recombines TRBV5-1 with TRBJ2-3; D is uncertain. Trimming removed 4 bases at V and 2 bases at J, with 8 bases between. The CDR3 has 13 amino acids. Germline loops: CDR1 SGHRS, CDR2 YFSETQ. The CDR3 nucleotides read TGCGCCAGCAGCCCCCAGATCACAGATACGCAGTATTTT. Translation gives CASSPQITDTQYF.

This chain links TRBV7-8 with TRBJ2-1; 7 bases are shared with TRBD1. CDR3 length equals 14 residues. From germline, CDR1 is SGHVS and CDR2 FQNEAQ. The trim removed 4 bases at V and 8 bases at J, leaving 8 bases unmatched. The CDR3 loop is CASSSRQGGDEQFF. DNA of the CDR3: TGTGCCAGCAGCTCAAGACAGGGTGGAGATGAGCAGTTCTTC.

The gene calls are TRBV7-3 and TRBJ2-3; 7 bases line up with TRBD1. Losses at the gene ends were 9 bases for V and 2 bases for J; bases not matched to a gene: 20. Germline loops: CDR1 SGHTA, CDR2 FQGTGA. CDR3 size: 18 residues. In DNA, the CDR3 is TGTGCCAGAATCCCGGGGACAGAGAAAATTACCAACACAGATACGCAGTATTTT. It translates to CARIPGTEKITNTDTQYF.

The CDR3 is CASSQVRVISMNTEAFF. The CDR3 DNA is TGTGCCAGCAGCCAAGTCCGTGTTATATCCATGAACACTGAAGCTTTCTTT. This rearrangement joins TRBV14 to TRBJ1-1; D is unresolved. CDR3 length: 17 residues. V was shortened by 1 base and J by 0 bases, with 15 bases between the two germline ends. Looked up from germline, CDR1 is SGHDN and CDR2 is FVKESK.

The sample holds a few counts of this clonotype. This chain uses TRBV6-5 with TRBJ1-1, with D perhaps matching TRBD1 (6 bases). The CDR3 is 15 amino acids. Per the germline V gene, CDR1 is MNHEY and CDR2 is SVGAGI. V was cut by 2 bases and J by 7 bases, with 17 bases left in between. CDR3: CASSYTPTGSGEAFF. The CDR3 bases are TGTGCCAGCAGTTACACTCCGACAGGTAGTGGTGAAGCTTTCTTT.

The V and J genes are TRBV13 and TRBJ2-7; D is uncertain. V gave up 4 bases and J gave up 3 bases, with 10 bases separating them. Germline values: CDR1 PRHDT, CDR2 FYEKMQ (reference sequence). This CDR3 has 13 amino acids. The CDR3 spells CASSSGPYYEQYF. CDR3 bases: TGTGCCAGCAGCTCCGGACCTTACTACGAGCAGTACTTC.